These T cell receptor beta chains were read from a single sample in a study of CD8 T cells in ankylosing spondylitis. TCRdb analysed the 5' RACE reads with MiXCR anew, one entry per CDR3 protein. The repertoire has roughly 260,000 distinct CDR3 sequences, 20% of them found once; the top ten carry about 8%. The sample was blood, either unsorted or a sorted T cell fraction (not recorded which). The receptors were sampled from a male donor with ankylosing spondylitis or in good health (not recorded which). Each CDR3 is given with its conserved first and last residue. The order of the fields is D gene, J gene, V gene, CDR3 protein. A D gene is named only where the DNA matches it firmly.

TRBD2,TRBJ2-3,TRBV7-8,CASGGLAGSTDTQYF
TRBD1,TRBJ1-1,TRBV5-1,CASSFRGQSTEAFF
TRBD1,TRBJ1-2,TRBV5-1,CASSQFQGGDYGYTF
-,TRBJ2-3,TRBV6-5,CASSYLVGDTQYF
-,TRBJ2-1,TRBV29-1,CSVVGGGWNEQFF
-,TRBJ2-3,TRBV11-2,CASSLTGGRGTDTQYF
-,TRBJ1-2,TRBV12-3/TRBV12-4,CASSLASRSWGYTF
TRBD1,TRBJ2-3,TRBV27,CASSLSGQPNTDTQYF
-,TRBJ1-4,TRBV29-1,CSVGDRRNEKLFF
-,TRBJ2-1,TRBV20-1,CSARGEGRSYNEQFF
-,TRBJ1-2,TRBV6-5,CAISSLERGHGIGNYGYTF
-,TRBJ1-1,TRBV4-2,CASSQVGGEAFF
TRBD2,TRBJ2-3,TRBV7-3,CASSLTGGEGTDTQYF
-,TRBJ1-6,TRBV4-2,CASSQGDGNSPLHF
-,TRBJ1-2,TRBV29-1,CSVEGARGYTF
-,TRBJ2-1,TRBV18,CASSPSGTNYEQFF
-,TRBJ1-1,TRBV12-3/TRBV12-4,CASSLPGTEAFF